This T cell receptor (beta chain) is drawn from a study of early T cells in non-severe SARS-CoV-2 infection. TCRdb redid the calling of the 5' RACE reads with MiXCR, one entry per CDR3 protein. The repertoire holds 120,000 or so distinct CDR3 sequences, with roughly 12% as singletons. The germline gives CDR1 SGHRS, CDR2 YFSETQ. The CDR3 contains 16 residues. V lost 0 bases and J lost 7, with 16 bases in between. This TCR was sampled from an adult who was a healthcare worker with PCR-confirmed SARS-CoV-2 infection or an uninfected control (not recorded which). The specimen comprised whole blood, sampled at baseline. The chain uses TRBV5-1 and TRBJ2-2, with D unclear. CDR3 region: CASSLAQSSQIGELFF. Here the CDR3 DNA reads TGCGCCAGCAGCTTGGCCCAATCATCGCAAATCGGGGAGCTGTTTTTT.